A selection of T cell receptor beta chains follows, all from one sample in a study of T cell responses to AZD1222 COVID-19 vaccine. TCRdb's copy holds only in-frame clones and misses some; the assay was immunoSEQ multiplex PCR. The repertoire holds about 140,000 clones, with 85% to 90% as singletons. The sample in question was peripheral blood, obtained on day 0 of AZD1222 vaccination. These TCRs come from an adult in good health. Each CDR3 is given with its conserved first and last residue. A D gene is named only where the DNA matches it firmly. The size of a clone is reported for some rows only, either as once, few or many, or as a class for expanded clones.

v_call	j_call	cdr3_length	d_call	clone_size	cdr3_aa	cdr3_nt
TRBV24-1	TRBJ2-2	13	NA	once	CATSDFDTGELFF	TGTGCCACCAGTGATTTTGACACCGGGGAGCTGTTTTTT
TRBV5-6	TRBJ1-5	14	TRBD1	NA	CASSAQGGNQPQHF	TGTGCCAGCAGCGCCCAGGGGGGCAATCAGCCCCAGCATTTT
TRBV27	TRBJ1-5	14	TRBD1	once	CASSLGTGIGSQHF	TGTGCCAGCAGTTTAGGGACAGGGATAGGGTCCCAGCATTTT
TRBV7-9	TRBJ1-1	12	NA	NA	CASSLLWVEAFF	TGTGCCAGCAGCTTACTGTGGGTTGAAGCTTTCTTT
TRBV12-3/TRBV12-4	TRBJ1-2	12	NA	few	CASSPRSYGYTF	TGTGCCAGCAGTCCCCGGTCCTATGGCTACACCTTC
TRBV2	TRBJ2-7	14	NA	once	CASRGVRGASEQYF	TGTGCCAGCAGAGGGGTCAGGGGGGCGTCCGAGCAGTACTTC
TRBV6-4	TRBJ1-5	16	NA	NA	CASSEQGGPLNQPQHF	TGTGCCAGCAGTGAACAGGGAGGTCCCCTCAATCAGCCCCAGCATTTT
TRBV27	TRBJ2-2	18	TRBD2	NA	CASRASLAGVAGRGELFF	TGTGCCAGCAGGGCATCCTTAGCGGGAGTAGCAGGTCGGGGGGAGCTGTTTTTT
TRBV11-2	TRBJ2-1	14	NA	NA	CASNTLSEYNEQFF	TGTGCCAGCAATACTCTTTCAGAGTACAATGAGCAGTTCTTC
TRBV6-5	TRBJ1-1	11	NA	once	CASSPIYEAFF	TGTGCCAGCAGTCCTATCTATGAAGCTTTCTTT
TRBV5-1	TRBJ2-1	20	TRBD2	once	CASSFNRAGTSGGVYNEQFF	TGCGCCAGCAGCTTCAACCGGGCGGGGACTAGCGGGGGAGTTTACAATGAGCAGTTCTTC
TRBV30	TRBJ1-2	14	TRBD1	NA	CAWSNGDRGGGYTF	TGTGCCTGGAGTAACGGGGACAGGGGGGGTGGCTACACCTTC
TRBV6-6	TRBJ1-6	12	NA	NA	CASNGAGSPLHF	TGTGCCAGCAACGGCGCGGGCTCACCCCTCCACTTT
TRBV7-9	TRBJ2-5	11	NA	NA	CASSLQETQYF	TGTGCCAGCAGCCTCCAAGAGACCCAGTACTTC
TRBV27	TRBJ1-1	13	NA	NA	CASSLGQNTEAFF	TGTGCCAGCAGTTTAGGACAGAACACTGAAGCTTTCTTT
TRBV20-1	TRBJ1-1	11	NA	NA	CSAVGNTEAFF	TGCAGTGCTGTGGGGAACACTGAAGCTTTCTTT
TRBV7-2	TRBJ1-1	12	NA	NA	CASSFPTPEAFF	TGTGCCAGCAGCTTCCCCACGCCTGAAGCTTTCTTT
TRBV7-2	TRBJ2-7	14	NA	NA	CASSPTGFSYEQYF	TGTGCCAGCAGCCCGACAGGATTCTCCTACGAGCAGTACTTC
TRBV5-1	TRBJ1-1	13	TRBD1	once	CASGQGLNTEAFF	TGCGCCAGTGGACAGGGGTTGAACACTGAAGCTTTCTTT
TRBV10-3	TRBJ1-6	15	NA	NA	CAIRDEQGGASPLHF	TGTGCCATCAGGGACGAACAGGGCGGGGCGTCACCCCTCCACTTT
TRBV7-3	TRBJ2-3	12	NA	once	CASSLTGDTQYF	TGTGCCAGCAGCTTAACGGGGGATACGCAGTATTTT
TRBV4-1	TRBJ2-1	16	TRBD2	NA	CASSQKEVSGRVEQFF	TGCGCCAGCAGCCAAAAAGAGGTTAGCGGGAGAGTTGAGCAGTTCTTC
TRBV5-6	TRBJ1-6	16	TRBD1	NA	CASSLASTGGNSPLHF	TGTGCCAGCAGCTTGGCTAGTACAGGGGGTAATTCACCCCTCCACTTT
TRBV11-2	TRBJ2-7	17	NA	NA	CASSLRTVGGNSYEQYF	TGTGCCAGCAGCTTAAGAACTGTCGGCGGGAACTCCTACGAGCAGTACTTC
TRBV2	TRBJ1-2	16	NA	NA	CASPKAGMAANYGYTF	TGTGCCAGCCCCAAAGCGGGCATGGCCGCTAACTATGGCTACACCTTC
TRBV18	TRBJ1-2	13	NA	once	CASSPDRDYGYTF	TGTGCCAGCTCACCGGACAGAGACTATGGCTACACCTTC
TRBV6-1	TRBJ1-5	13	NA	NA	CASSDDSHQPQHF	TGTGCCAGCAGTGATGACAGCCATCAGCCCCAGCATTTT
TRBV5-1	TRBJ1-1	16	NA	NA	CASSLVAGAMNTEAFF	TGCGCCAGCAGCTTGGTAGCAGGAGCGATGAACACTGAAGCTTTCTTT
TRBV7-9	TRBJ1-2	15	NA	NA	CASSPEGGIGYGYTF	TGTGCCAGCAGCCCGGAGGGGGGGATCGGCTATGGCTACACCTTC
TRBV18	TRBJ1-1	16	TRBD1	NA	CASSPGQGGQRTEAFF	TGTGCCAGCTCACCGGGCCAGGGGGGGCAAAGAACTGAAGCTTTCTTT
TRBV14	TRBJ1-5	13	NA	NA	CASSQGRREPQHF	TGTGCCAGCAGCCAAGGGCGAAGAGAGCCCCAGCATTTT
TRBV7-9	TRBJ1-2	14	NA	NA	CASNHRYMSDGYTF	TGTGCCAGCAACCACAGGTACATGAGTGATGGCTACACCTTC
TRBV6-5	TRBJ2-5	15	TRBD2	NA	CASGLTSGGLETQYF	TGTGCCAGCGGATTGACTAGCGGGGGCCTCGAGACCCAGTACTTC
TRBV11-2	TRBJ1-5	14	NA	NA	CASSLDFSNQPQHF	TGTGCCAGCAGCTTAGACTTTAGCAATCAGCCCCAGCATTTT
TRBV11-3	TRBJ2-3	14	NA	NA	CASSSHGFPDTQYF	TGTGCCAGCAGCTCCCACGGCTTCCCAGATACGCAGTATTTT
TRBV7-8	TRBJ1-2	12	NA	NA	CASSPFGEGYTF	TGTGCCAGCAGCCCATTTGGTGAAGGCTACACCTTC